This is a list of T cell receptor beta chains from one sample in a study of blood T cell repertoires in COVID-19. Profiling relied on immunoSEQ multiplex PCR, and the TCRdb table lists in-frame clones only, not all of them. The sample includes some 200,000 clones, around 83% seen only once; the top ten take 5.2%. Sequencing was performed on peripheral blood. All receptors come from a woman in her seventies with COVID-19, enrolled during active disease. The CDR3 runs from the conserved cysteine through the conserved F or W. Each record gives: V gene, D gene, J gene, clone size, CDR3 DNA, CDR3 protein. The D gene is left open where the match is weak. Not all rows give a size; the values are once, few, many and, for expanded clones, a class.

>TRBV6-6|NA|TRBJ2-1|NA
TGTGCCAGCAGTTCCGCCCCCCTAGTCGGTGAGCAGTTCTTC
CASSSAPLVGEQFF
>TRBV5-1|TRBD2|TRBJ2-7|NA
TGCGCCAGCAGCTTGCTAGCGGGAGGGGACGAGCAGTACTTC
CASSLLAGGDEQYF
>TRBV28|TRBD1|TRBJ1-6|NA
TGTGCCAGCAGTCGTCCGACAGGGCCGGATTCACCCCTCCACTTT
CASSRPTGPDSPLHF
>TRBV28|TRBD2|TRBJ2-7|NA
TGTGCCAGCAGTTTGGGGGGAGGGAAAGAGCAGTACTTC
CASSLGGGKEQYF
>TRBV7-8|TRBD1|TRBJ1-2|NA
TGTGCCAGCAGCCGGATACAGGGGGGCAATGGCTACACCTTC
CASSRIQGGNGYTF
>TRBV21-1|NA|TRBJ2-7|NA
TGTGCCAGCAAGAGACTAGCAGGGCGCTCGGACGAGCAGTACTTC
CASKRLAGRSDEQYF
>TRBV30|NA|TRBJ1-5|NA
TGTGCCTGGAGTCGGGGCAATCAGCCCCAGCATTTT
CAWSRGNQPQHF
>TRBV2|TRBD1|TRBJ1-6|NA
TGTGCCAGCACCCCAGGGACAGACTTAGGCTCACCCCTCCACTTT
CASTPGTDLGSPLHF
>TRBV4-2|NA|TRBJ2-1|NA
TGTGCCAGCAGCCCTCGGGAGAACTCCTACAATGAGCAGTTCTTC
CASSPRENSYNEQFF
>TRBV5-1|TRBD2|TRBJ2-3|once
TGCGCCAGCAGCTTGGAACTAGCGGGAGATACGCAGTATTTT
CASSLELAGDTQYF
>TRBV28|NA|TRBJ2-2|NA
TGTGCCAGCAGTAGACCGAGGACCGGGGAGCTGTTTTTT
CASSRPRTGELFF
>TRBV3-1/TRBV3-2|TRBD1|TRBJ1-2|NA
TGTGCCAGCAGCCGGTTCGGGACAGGGGAAAACTATGGCTACACCTTC
CASSRFGTGENYGYTF
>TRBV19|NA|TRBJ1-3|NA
TGTGCCAGTAGTATTTGGGGGCCGGACTCTGGAAACACCATATATTTT
CASSIWGPDSGNTIYF
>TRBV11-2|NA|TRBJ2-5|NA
TGTGCCAGCAGCTTAAGGGGTTTAGAGACCCAGTACTTC
CASSLRGLETQYF
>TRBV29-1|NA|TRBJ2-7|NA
TGCAGCGTTGAGTCCGGCTCCTACGAGCAGTACTTC
CSVESGSYEQYF
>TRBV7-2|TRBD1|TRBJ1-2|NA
TGTGCCAGCAGTTCACGACAGGGACCTCTCTATGGCTACACCTTC
CASSSRQGPLYGYTF
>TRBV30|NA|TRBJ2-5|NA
TGTGCCTGGAGTGCAGACAGGTACCTCGGGACCCAGTACTTC
CAWSADRYLGTQYF
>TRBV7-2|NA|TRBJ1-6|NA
TGTGCCAGCAGCTCTCAGGGTGCCTATAATTCACCCCTCCACTTT
CASSSQGAYNSPLHF
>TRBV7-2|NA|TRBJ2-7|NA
TGTGCCAGCAGCTTCGCAGGGGACGGTGGGTACGAGCAGTACTTC
CASSFAGDGGYEQYF
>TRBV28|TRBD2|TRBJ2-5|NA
TGTGCCAGCAGCTGGGGACTAGCAAGAGAGACCCAGTACTTC
CASSWGLARETQYF
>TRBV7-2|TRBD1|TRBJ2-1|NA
TGTGCCAGCAGCTTCGGGACAGGGATTATCGATGAGCAGTTCTTC
CASSFGTGIIDEQFF
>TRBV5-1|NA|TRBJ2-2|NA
TGCGCCAGCAGCTTCCAGGGTCGCTCCGGGGAGCTGTTTTTT
CASSFQGRSGELFF
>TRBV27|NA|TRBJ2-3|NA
TGTGCCAGCAGTCCTGGGACATTTTCTAGCACAGATACGCAGTATTTT
CASSPGTFSSTDTQYF
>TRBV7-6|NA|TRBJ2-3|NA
TGTGCCAGCAGCTCACAGGGAAGGGTTTTAAGCACAGATACGCAGTATTTT
CASSSQGRVLSTDTQYF
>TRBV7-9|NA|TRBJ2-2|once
TGTGCCAGCAGCTTAGCGGCGGGACCGACCGGGGAGCTGTTTTTT
CASSLAAGPTGELFF
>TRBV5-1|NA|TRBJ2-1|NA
TGCGCCAGCAGCACAAACAATGAGCAGTTCTTC
CASSTNNEQFF
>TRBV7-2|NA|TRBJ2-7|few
TGTGCCAGCGGTTTACGAGGACTCCCCACCTCCGAGCAGTACTTC
CASGLRGLPTSEQYF
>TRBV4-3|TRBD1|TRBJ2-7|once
TGCGCCAGCAGCCAAACCCCTTTGGGACAGACAGGGAATTTAGAGCAGTACTTC
CASSQTPLGQTGNLEQYF
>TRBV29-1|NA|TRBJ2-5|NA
TGCAGCGTTGCCCCGAGGGAGACCCAGTACTTC
CSVAPRETQYF